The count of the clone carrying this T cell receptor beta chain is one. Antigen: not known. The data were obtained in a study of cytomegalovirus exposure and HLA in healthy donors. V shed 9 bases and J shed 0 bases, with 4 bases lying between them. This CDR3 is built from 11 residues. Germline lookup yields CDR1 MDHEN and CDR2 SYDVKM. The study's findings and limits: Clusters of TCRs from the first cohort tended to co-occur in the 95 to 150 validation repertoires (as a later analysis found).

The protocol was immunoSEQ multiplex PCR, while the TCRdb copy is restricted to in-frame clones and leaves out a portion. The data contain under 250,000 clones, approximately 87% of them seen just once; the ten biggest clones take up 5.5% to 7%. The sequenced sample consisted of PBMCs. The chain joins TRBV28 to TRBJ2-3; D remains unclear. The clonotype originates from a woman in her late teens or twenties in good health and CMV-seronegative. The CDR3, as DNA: TGTGCCAGTACTAGCACAGATACGCAGTATTTT. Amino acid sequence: CASTSTDTQYF.